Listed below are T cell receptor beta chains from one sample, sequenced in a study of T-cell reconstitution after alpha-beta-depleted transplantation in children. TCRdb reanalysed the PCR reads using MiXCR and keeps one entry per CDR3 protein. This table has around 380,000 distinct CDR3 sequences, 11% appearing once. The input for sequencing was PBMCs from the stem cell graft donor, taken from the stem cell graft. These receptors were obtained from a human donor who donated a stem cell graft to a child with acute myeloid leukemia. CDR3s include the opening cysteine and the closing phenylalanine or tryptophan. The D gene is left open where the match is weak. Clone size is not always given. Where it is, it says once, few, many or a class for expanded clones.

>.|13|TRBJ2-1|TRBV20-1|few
TGCAGTGCTAGCTCCAACCACGACCCAGGACAGTTCTTC
CSASSNHDPGQFF
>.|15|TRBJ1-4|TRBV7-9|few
TGTGCCAGCAGCACAGAAAGGACGGTATATGAAAAACTGTTTTTT
CASSTERTVYEKLFF
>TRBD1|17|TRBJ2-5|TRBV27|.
TGTGCCAGCAGTTTGGCATACTGGACAGGGGTCGAAGAGACCCAGTACTTC
CASSLAYWTGVEETQYF
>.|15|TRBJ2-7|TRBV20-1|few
TGCAGTGCTAGAGATCCGGGGAACGGACCCTACGAGCAGTACTTC
CSARDPGNGPYEQYF
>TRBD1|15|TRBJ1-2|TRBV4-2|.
TGTGCCAGCAGCCAAGGTGGGGACAGCCACTATGGCTACACCTTC
CASSQGGDSHYGYTF
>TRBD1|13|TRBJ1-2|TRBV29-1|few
TGCAGCGTTGCAAGGACAGGAAGTTATGGCTACACCTTC
CSVARTGSYGYTF
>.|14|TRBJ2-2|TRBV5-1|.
TGCGCCAGCAGCTTGACCCAGGGCAGCGGGGAGCTGTTTTTT
CASSLTQGSGELFF
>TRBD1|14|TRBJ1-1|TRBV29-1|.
TGCAGCGTTGGGTCGGGACAGACAATCTTTGAAGCTTTCTTT
CSVGSGQTIFEAFF
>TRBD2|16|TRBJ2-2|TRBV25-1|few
TGTGCCAGCACCCGGGGGCTAGCGGGATTCACCGGGGAGCTGTTTTTT
CASTRGLAGFTGELFF
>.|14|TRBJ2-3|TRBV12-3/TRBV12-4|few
TGTGCCAGCAGACCCGGACAAGGGGTAGATACGCAGTATTTT
CASRPGQGVDTQYF
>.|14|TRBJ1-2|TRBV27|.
TGTGCCAGCAGTTTATCGACAGGAAGTCGGGGCTACACCTTC
CASSLSTGSRGYTF
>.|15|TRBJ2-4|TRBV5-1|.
TGCGCCAGCAGCCGCATCGCAGGGGGGAAAAACATTCAGTACTTC
CASSRIAGGKNIQYF
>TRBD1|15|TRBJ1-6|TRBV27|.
TGTGCCAGCAGGTCCGGGACAGGGATATTTTCACCCCTCCACTTT
CASRSGTGIFSPLHF
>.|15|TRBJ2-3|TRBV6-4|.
TGTGCCAGCAGCACTAACGGAGGACGCACAGATACGCAGTATTTT
CASSTNGGRTDTQYF
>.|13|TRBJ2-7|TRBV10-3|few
TGTGCCATTACCCGGGACGGGTCCTACGAGCAGTACTTC
CAITRDGSYEQYF
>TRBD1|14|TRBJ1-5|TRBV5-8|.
TGTGCCAGCAGCTCTGACAGGGTCTATCAGCCCCAGCATTTT
CASSSDRVYQPQHF
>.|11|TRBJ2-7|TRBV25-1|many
TGTGCCAGCAGTGAAGGGAGAAGGCAGTACTTC
CASSEGRRQYF
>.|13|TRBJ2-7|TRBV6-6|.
TGTGCCAGCAGTGGAAACAGTTACTACGAGCAGTACTTC
CASSGNSYYEQYF
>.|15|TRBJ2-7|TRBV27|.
.
CASSILAGSLLKQYF
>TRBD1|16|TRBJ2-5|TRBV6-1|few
TGTGCCAGCAGCGAAACACAGGGGGCGCGATTGGAGACCCAGTACTTC
CASSETQGARLETQYF
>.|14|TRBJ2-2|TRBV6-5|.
TGTGCCAGCAGTTACTCGAGAACGGTCGGGGAGCTGTTTTTT
CASSYSRTVGELFF
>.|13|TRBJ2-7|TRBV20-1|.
TGCAGTATAAAACTGGGACACCAATACGAGCAGTACTTC
CSIKLGHQYEQYF
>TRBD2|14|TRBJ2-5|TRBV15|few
TGTGCCACCAGCAGCGGCTCGGGGGGAGAGACCCAGTACTTC
CATSSGSGGETQYF
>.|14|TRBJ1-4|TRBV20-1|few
TGCAGTGCTCGACAGAGCGCAACTAATGAAAAACTGTTTTTT
CSARQSATNEKLFF
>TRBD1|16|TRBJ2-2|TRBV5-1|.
TGCGCCAGCAGCTTATCTGGACAGGTCAACACCGGGGAGCTGTTTTTT
CASSLSGQVNTGELFF
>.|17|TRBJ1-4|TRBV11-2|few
TGTGCCAGCAGCTTAGCAGGGACGAGGGCAACTAATGAAAAACTGTTTTTT
CASSLAGTRATNEKLFF
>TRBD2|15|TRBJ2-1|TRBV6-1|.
TGTGCCAGCAGGGAATCGAGCGGGGTATACAATGAGCAGTTCTTC
CASRESSGVYNEQFF
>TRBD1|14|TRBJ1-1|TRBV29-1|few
TGCAGCGTTCAGACAGGGGGATGGGGCACTGAAGCTTTCTTT
CSVQTGGWGTEAFF
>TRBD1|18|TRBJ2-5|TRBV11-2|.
TGTGCCAGCAGCTCTCCGGGACAGGGGGTGGGCCGCCAAGAGACCCAGTACTTC
CASSSPGQGVGRQETQYF
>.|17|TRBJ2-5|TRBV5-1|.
TGCGCCAGCAGCCAGAGCCCCGGTGGACAGGGGCGGGGGGCCCAGTACTTC
CASSQSPGGQGRGAQYF
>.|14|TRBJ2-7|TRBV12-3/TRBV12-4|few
TGTGCCAGCAGTACCATAGCGGAAACCTACGAGCAGTACTTC
CASSTIAETYEQYF
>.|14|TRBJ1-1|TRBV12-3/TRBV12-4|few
TGTGCCAGCAGGATGGGGGTACGGAACACTGAAGCTTTCTTT
CASRMGVRNTEAFF
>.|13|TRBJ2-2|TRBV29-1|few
TGCAGCGGTCGAGAGGGGGACACCGGGGAGCTGTTTTTT
CSGREGDTGELFF